This T cell receptor (beta chain) was captured by sequencing in a study of shared clonotypes between healthy human individuals. The CDR3 totals 15 residues. V dropped 6 bases and J dropped 2; count of bases not matched to a gene: 6. Per the germline V gene, CDR1 is SNHLY and CDR2 is FYNNEI. The table came from immunoSEQ multiplex PCR; TCRdb's copy has only in-frame clones and leaves some out. The sample contains some 1,100,000 clones, 70% to 80% of which appear only once. V is TRBV2 and J is TRBJ2-3; 9 bases are shared with TRBD2. Material for sequencing was memory CD4+ T cells from PBMCs. Regarding subset: CD45RA-negative fraction. The receptor was isolated from a man younger than 35 in good health. Some clones in this sample may be carry-over from other donors' samples. CDR3 sequence (DNA): TGTGCCAGCAGAGCACTAGCGGGTTACACAGATACGCAGTATTTT. Translated: CASRALAGYTDTQYF.